Listed below are T cell receptor beta chains from one sample, sequenced in a study of CD8 T cells in ankylosing spondylitis. Using its own MiXCR run on the 5' RACE reads, TCRdb lists one record per CDR3 protein. The sample carries about 800,000 distinct CDR3 sequences, about an eighth recorded once. The specimen was blood, either unsorted or a sorted T cell fraction (not recorded which). The source is a male donor with ankylosing spondylitis. Each CDR3 is given with its conserved first and last residue. A D gene is named only where the DNA matches it firmly. Some rows have no size entry. The others give once, few or many, or a class for an expanded clone.

J gene: TRBJ2-7
D gene: -
V gene: TRBV4-2
clone size: many
CDR3 protein: CASSQESYEQYF
CDR3 DNA: TGTGCCAGCAGCCAAGAATCCTACGAGCAGTACTTC

J gene: TRBJ1-1
D gene: -
V gene: TRBV11-1
clone size: -
CDR3 protein: CASSSLPRTEAFF
CDR3 DNA: TGTGCCAGCAGCTCTCTCCCCCGCACTGAAGCTTTCTTT

J gene: TRBJ2-4
D gene: -
V gene: TRBV6-4
clone size: few
CDR3 protein: CASSDGDRWAKNIQYF
CDR3 DNA: TGTGCCAGCAGTGACGGGGACCGCTGGGCCAAAAACATTCAGTACTTC

J gene: TRBJ2-3
D gene: TRBD1
V gene: TRBV7-9
clone size: few
CDR3 protein: CASSFGTGGDTQYF
CDR3 DNA: TGTGCCAGCAGCTTCGGGACAGGGGGAGATACGCAGTATTTT

J gene: TRBJ1-4
D gene: -
V gene: TRBV4-1
clone size: few
CDR3 protein: CASSQISEKLFF
CDR3 DNA: TGCGCCAGCAGCCAAATAAGTGAAAAACTGTTTTTT

J gene: TRBJ2-3
D gene: TRBD2
V gene: TRBV7-2
clone size: few
CDR3 protein: CASSSSSGAGTDTQYF
CDR3 DNA: TGTGCCAGCAGCTCATCGAGCGGGGCGGGCACAGATACGCAGTATTTT

J gene: TRBJ1-1
D gene: -
V gene: TRBV5-1
clone size: few
CDR3 protein: CASSLDQMNTEAFF
CDR3 DNA: TGCGCCAGCAGCTTGGATCAGATGAACACTGAAGCTTTCTTT

J gene: TRBJ2-1
D gene: -
V gene: TRBV27
clone size: many
CDR3 protein: CASSPLGDSNEQFF
CDR3 DNA: TGTGCCAGCAGTCCCTTAGGCGACAGTAATGAGCAGTTCTTC

J gene: TRBJ2-3
D gene: -
V gene: TRBV24-1
clone size: few
CDR3 protein: CATRRRFSTDTQYF
CDR3 DNA: TGTGCCACCCGAAGACGGTTCAGTACAGATACGCAGTATTTT

J gene: TRBJ2-1
D gene: -
V gene: TRBV27
clone size: few
CDR3 protein: CASSSGTERTNEQFF
CDR3 DNA: TGTGCCAGCAGTTCGGGGACGGAGAGGACGAATGAGCAGTTCTTC

J gene: TRBJ2-5
D gene: -
V gene: TRBV11-2
clone size: few
CDR3 protein: CASSFTVRATQYF
CDR3 DNA: TGTGCCAGCAGCTTCACGGTGAGGGCGACCCAGTACTTC

J gene: TRBJ2-1
D gene: TRBD1
V gene: TRBV7-2
clone size: many
CDR3 protein: CASSPDRGSYNEQFF
CDR3 DNA: TGTGCCAGCAGCCCTGACAGGGGTTCTTACAATGAGCAGTTCTTC

J gene: TRBJ2-1
D gene: -
V gene: TRBV7-2
clone size: -
CDR3 protein: CASSRGTLLSSYNEQFF
CDR3 DNA: TGTGCCAGCAGCCGCGGGACTTTACTTAGCTCCTACAATGAGCAGTTCTTC

J gene: TRBJ1-2
D gene: -
V gene: TRBV9
clone size: -
CDR3 protein: CASSPPNPGEGYGYTF
CDR3 DNA: TGTGCCAGCAGCCCCCCGAATCCAGGGGAGGGCTATGGCTACACCTTC

J gene: TRBJ2-1
D gene: -
V gene: TRBV20-1
clone size: few
CDR3 protein: CSAWSDEQFF
CDR3 DNA: TGCAGTGCCTGGTCCGATGAGCAGTTCTTC

J gene: TRBJ1-1
D gene: -
V gene: TRBV6-6
clone size: few
CDR3 protein: CASSYQGGTEAFF
CDR3 DNA: TGTGCCAGCAGTTACCAGGGCGGGACGGAAGCTTTCTTT

J gene: TRBJ1-1
D gene: -
V gene: TRBV12-3/TRBV12-4
clone size: -
CDR3 protein: CASSLGPLTSGAFF
CDR3 DNA: TGTGCCAGCAGCCTCGGGCCCCTGACATCGGGCGCTTTCTTT

J gene: TRBJ2-7
D gene: TRBD1
V gene: TRBV27
clone size: few
CDR3 protein: CASSVYRGDSYEQYF
CDR3 DNA: TGTGCCAGCAGTGTTTACAGGGGGGACTCCTACGAGCAGTACTTC

J gene: TRBJ1-2
D gene: TRBD1
V gene: TRBV15
clone size: few
CDR3 protein: CATSREWDRGAGGYTF
CDR3 DNA: TGTGCCACCAGCAGAGAATGGGACAGGGGGGCTGGTGGCTACACCTTC

J gene: TRBJ1-2
D gene: -
V gene: TRBV20-1
clone size: -
CDR3 protein: CKIARADGYTF
CDR3 DNA: TGCAAGATAGCGAGGGCGGACGGCTACACCTTC

J gene: TRBJ2-1
D gene: -
V gene: TRBV29-1
clone size: few
CDR3 protein: CSVEIGEASYNEQFF
CDR3 DNA: TGCAGCGTTGAAATAGGGGAGGCTAGTTACAATGAGCAGTTCTTC

J gene: TRBJ1-3
D gene: -
V gene: TRBV10-3
clone size: many
CDR3 protein: CAIRQSTSLSGNTIYF
CDR3 DNA: TGTGCCATCAGGCAATCTACCTCGCTGTCTGGAAACACCATATATTTT